Listed here are 20 T cell receptor beta chains from one sample, sequenced in a study of cytomegalovirus exposure and HLA in healthy donors. 13 Jbeta primers and 60 Vbeta primers were used for the PCR. Using immunoSEQ multiplex PCR, the repertoire was profiled, and TCRdb retains in-frame clones only, with some absent. The sample table includes about 170,000 clones. The sequenced sample was PBMCs. These receptors all stem from a woman aged 60-75 years in good health and CMV-seronegative.

The chain joins TRBV6-1 to TRBJ1-1; no clear D gene. CDR3 length: 15 amino acids. The germline CDR1 and CDR2 sequences are MNHNS and SASEGT. Trimming shortened V by 0 bases and J by 1 base, and 9 bases separated the two germline ends. This chain's CDR3 is CASSEARLQNTEAFF. The CDR3 DNA follows: TGTGCCAGCAGTGAAGCCCGACTGCAGAACACTGAAGCTTTCTTT.

The chain recombines TRBV9 with TRBJ2-7, with TRBD2 identical over 9 bases. This CDR3 contains 16 residues. CDR1 is SGDLS, CDR2 YYNGEE, per germline. J was trimmed by 3 bases and V by 0 bases; bases with no gene match: 7. CDR3 in DNA: TGTGCCAGCAGCGTAGGGGCTAGCGGGGAAGGCTACGAGCAGTACTTC. The encoded protein is CASSVGASGEGYEQYF.

This chain joins TRBV29-1 and TRBJ1-1; maybe TRBD1 (5 bases). Trimming took 6 bases from V and 3 from J, leaving 14 bases between them. The CDR3 is 13 amino acids. Per germline, CDR1 SQVTM and CDR2 ANQGSEA. CDR3 bases: TGCAGCGTCTTTCAGACAGCATACACTGAAGCTTTCTTT. Protein: CSVFQTAYTEAFF.

The rearrangement links TRBV6-5 to TRBJ1-1; no reliable D call. Germline CDR1 and CDR2: MNHEY and SVGAGI. The CDR3 runs to 13 residues. V shed 5 bases and J shed 2 bases, with 9 bases lying between them. This CDR3 reads CASSPPYNTEAFF. CDR3 sequence (DNA): TGTGCCAGCAGTCCACCCTATAACACTGAAGCTTTCTTT.

The chain links TRBV4-1 to TRBJ1-5; a possible D gene is TRBD1 (6 bases). In germline, CDR1 is MGHRA, CDR2 YSYEKL. This CDR3 is built from 15 residues. Trimming removed 1 base at V and 6 bases at J, with 13 bases between. This chain's CDR3 is CASSQVLGGGQPQHF. The CDR3, as DNA: TGCGCCAGCAGCCAAGTGTTAGGGGGGGGTCAGCCCCAGCATTTT.

This chain connects TRBV11-1 to TRBJ2-1; 7 bases align to TRBD1. This CDR3 has 13 amino acids. Trimming cost V 3 bases and J 5 bases; bases outside gene matches: 1. The germline V gene encodes CDR1 SGHAT and CDR2 FQDESV (reference sequence). In nucleotides, the CDR3 is TGTGCCAGCAGCTTGGACAGGAACAATGAGCAGTTCTTC. Its translation: CASSLDRNNEQFF.

The chain combines TRBV9 with TRBJ1-1; the D gene is possibly TRBD1 (5 bases). V lost 3 bases, J lost 0 bases, and 12 bases lay in between. The CDR3 length is 15 residues. Germline V gene sequence: CDR1 SGDLS, CDR2 YYNGEE. CDR3 region: CASSATDSMNTEAFF. In DNA form, the CDR3 reads TGTGCCAGCAGCGCGACAGATTCGATGAACACTGAAGCTTTCTTT.

The CDR3 bases are TGTGCCAGCAGCCGGACTAGCGGAAACAATGAGCAGTTCTTC. Protein sequence: CASSRTSGNNEQFF. The chain has TRBV9 and TRBJ2-1, with 10 bases aligning to TRBD2. This CDR3 region has 14 residues. Germline CDR1 and CDR2: SGDLS and YYNGEE. The ends lost 4 bases at V and 5 bases at J; junction bases unmatched: 3.

The chain employs TRBV6-1 and TRBJ1-1, with unresolved D. Germline-derived CDR1 and CDR2 are MNHNS and SASEGT. This CDR3 comprises 12 residues. Trimming pared 4 bases from V and 1 base from J, leaving 4 bases between. The CDR3 protein is CASSGQNTEAFF. DNA for the CDR3: TGTGCCAGCAGTGGACAGAACACTGAAGCTTTCTTT.

This chain's CDR3 is CASSLGREGEAFF. DNA of the CDR3: TGTGCCAGCAGCTTAGGCAGGGAAGGTGAAGCTTTCTTT. The chain links TRBV7-3 to TRBJ1-1; D perhaps matches TRBD1 (5 bases). This CDR3 comprises 13 residues. CDR1 and CDR2 from the germline V gene are SGHTA and FQGTGA. With 2 bases removed from V and 7 bases from J, the gap between germline ends came to 11 bases. Full variable domain (missing parts from reference TRBV7-3 and TRBJ1-1): GAGVSQTPSNKVTEKGKYVELRCDPISGHTALYWYRQSLGQGPEFLIYFQGTGAADDSGLPNDRFFAVRPEGSVSTLKIQRTERGDSAVYLCASSLGREGEAFFGQGTRLTVV.

As concerns this clone: Sequence at one end of the junction differs from germline and may be a read error. The chain joins TRBV5-1 to TRBJ1-4; possibly TRBD1 for D (6 bases). The germline gives CDR1 SGHRS, CDR2 YFSETQ. The CDR3 length is 14 residues. CDR3 in DNA: TGCGCCAGCAGCTCAGGGGAAAGAAGAGAAAAACTGCTTTTT. Translated: CASSSGERREKLLF.

V is TRBV1 and J is TRBJ2-7; the D call in the table, TRBD2, was not verified against the DNA. TRBV1 is shown as a pseudogene. The length of the CDR3 is 14 residues. The CDR3 DNA follows: TGCACCAGCAGCCAAGAGGACTGTACCTACGAGCAGTACTTC. It codes for CTSSQEDCTYEQYF.

The chain employs TRBV5-1 and TRBJ2-5; D remains unclear. CDR3 length: 13 residues. From germline, CDR1 is SGHRS and CDR2 YFSETQ. V was clipped by 0 bases and J by 5 bases, with 8 bases between them. The CDR3 DNA reads TGCGCCAGCAGCTTGGCGGCAGCGGAGACCCAGTACTTC. It is translated as CASSLAAAETQYF. Full variable domain (rest looked up from reference TRBV5-1 and TRBJ2-5): KAGVTQTPRYLIKTRGQQVTLSCSPISGHRSVSWYQQTPGQGLQFLFEYFSETQRNKGNFPGRFSGRQFSNSRSEMNVSTLELGDSALYLCASSLAAAETQYFGPGTRLLVL.

The V gene is TRBV7-2, the J gene TRBJ2-5, with 15 nucleotides matching TRBD2. The CDR3 has 17 amino acids. CDR1 SGHTA and CDR2 FQGNSA come from the germline V gene. V shed 5 bases and J 4 bases; nucleotides not matched to a gene: 8. CDR3 residues: CASSLGLAGGPLETQYF. CDR3 in DNA: TGTGCCAGCAGCCTCGGACTAGCGGGGGGGCCGTTAGAGACCCAGTACTTC.

The chain recombines TRBV11-2 with TRBJ2-5; D remains ambiguous. In germline, CDR1 is SGHAT, CDR2 FQNNGV. CDR3 size: 12 residues. The ends were cut back, 3 bases at V and 2 bases at J, with 4 bases in the middle. The CDR3 loop is CASSFFQETQYF. The CDR3 nucleotides are TGTGCCAGCAGCTTCTTTCAAGAGACCCAGTACTTC. The full variable domain, its missing parts supplied by reference TRBV11-2 and TRBJ2-5, is EAGVAQSPRYKIIEKRQSVAFWCNPISGHATLYWYQQILGQGPKLLIQFQNNGVVDDSQLPKDRFSAERLKGVDSTLKIQPAKLEDSAVYLCASSFFQETQYFGPGTRLLVL.

The J gene is TRBJ1-5, the V gene TRBV5-8; D gene ambiguous. CDR1 SGHTS and CDR2 YDEGEE come from the germline V gene. The CDR3 covers 13 residues. Trimming stripped 0 bases from V and 7 bases from J, with 8 bases between. DNA of the CDR3: TGTGCCAGCAGCTTGGCCCCGGGGCAGCCCCAGCATTTT. Translated: CASSLAPGQPQHF.

The rearrangement joins TRBV5-1 to TRBJ2-1; 16 positions match TRBD2. Germline assignment: CDR1 SGHRS and CDR2 YFSETQ. This CDR3 contains 17 residues. V was pared by 4 bases and J by 9 bases, with 10 bases of the junction left unmatched. This CDR3 reads CASSPGLAGGLSGEQFF. Here the CDR3 DNA reads TGCGCCAGCAGCCCGGGACTAGCGGGAGGGCTTAGTGGTGAGCAGTTCTTC.

This chain connects TRBV19 to TRBJ1-2, with D maybe TRBD1 (5 bases). The V end lost 1 base, the J end lost 4 bases, and 13 bases lay between the germline ends. The CDR3 covers 15 residues. Germline V gene sequence: CDR1 LNHDA, CDR2 SQIVND (reference sequence). The CDR3 DNA reads TGTGCCAGTAGTATAGGACAGACCTACTCCTATGGCTACACCTTC. Protein: CASSIGQTYSYGYTF. The entire variable domain, with the rest obtained from reference TRBV19 and TRBJ1-2, is as follows: DGGITQSPKYLFRKEGQNVTLSCEQNLNHDAMYWYRQDPGQGLRLIYYSQIVNDFQKGDIAEGYSVSREKKESFPLTVTSAQKNPTAFYLCASSIGQTYSYGYTFGSGTRLTVV.

The rearrangement uses TRBV5-1 and TRBJ2-5, with TRBD2 matching over 16 bases. The CDR3 consists of 20 residues. Germline CDR1 is SGHRS and CDR2 is YFSETQ. V shed 0 bases, J shed 0 bases, and the junction held 8 bases outside the gene matches. In DNA, the CDR3 is TGCGCCAGCAGCTTGGACGCGGGACTAGCGGGAGGGCCCTACCAAGAGACCCAGTACTTC. Translating gives CASSLDAGLAGGPYQETQYF. The full variable domain, with the rest looked up from reference TRBV5-1 and TRBJ2-5, is KAGVTQTPRYLIKTRGQQVTLSCSPISGHRSVSWYQQTPGQGLQFLFEYFSETQRNKGNFPGRFSGRQFSNSRSEMNVSTLELGDSALYLCASSLDAGLAGGPYQETQYFGPGTRLLVL.

Notes on this clone: Other DNA sequences in the sample encode the same CDR3. V gene TRBV5-1 combines with J gene TRBJ2-2; 9 bases are shared with TRBD1. CDR3 length: 16 residues. After removal of 4 bases from V and 4 bases from J, the junction contained 8 bases not matched to a gene. The germline CDR1 and CDR2 sequences are SGHRS and YFSETQ. The CDR3 DNA is TGCGCCAGCAGCCGAGCCCGACAGGGGGGCACCGGGGAGCTGTTTTTT. Protein sequence: CASSRARQGGTGELFF.